The 10 T cell receptor beta chains given below trace back to one sample, sequenced in a study of cytomegalovirus exposure and HLA in healthy donors. This PCR relied on a set of 60 Vbeta primers and 13 Jbeta primers. The assay was immunoSEQ multiplex PCR, and TCRdb's table has in-frame clones only and misses some. This table has 95,000 to 150,000 clones, 10% to 13% appearing once. The source material was PBMCs. These receptors were collected from a woman under 30 in good health and CMV-seropositive.

The chain employs TRBV29-1 and TRBJ2-3; a weak D match, TRBD2 (6 bases). Between the trimmed V and J ends, which lost 4 bases and 7 bases, there was a span of 12 bases. Germline CDR1 is SQVTM and CDR2 is ANQGSEA. The CDR3 loop spans 12 amino acids. In DNA form, the CDR3 reads TGCAGCGTTGGGGGCGGGATATATACGCAGTATTTT. Protein: CSVGGGIYTQYF.

The V and J genes are TRBV10-3 and TRBJ2-3; 10 bases align to TRBD2. The CDR3 spans 15 residues. After removal of 5 bases from V and 2 bases from J, the junction contained 4 bases not matched to a gene. Germline V CDR1 and CDR2: ENHRY, SYGVKD. The CDR3 DNA is TGTGCCATCAGTCGGACTAGCGGCGACACAGATACGCAGTATTTT. Its translation is CAISRTSGDTDTQYF.

This clone was found a few times. The V and J genes are TRBV9 and TRBJ1-4; weak D call: TRBD1 (5 bases). Between the trimmed V and J ends, which lost 4 bases and 8 bases, there was a span of 18 bases. Per germline, CDR1 SGDLS and CDR2 YYNGEE. The CDR3 totals 15 residues. CDR3 bases: TGTGCCAGCAGCACGCAGGGATTGGAGGGCGAAAAACTGTTTTTT. This sequence encodes CASSTQGLEGEKLFF.

The V call is TRBV7-9, the J call TRBJ1-1; TRBD1 matches 7 bases. V shed 5 bases, J shed 3 bases, and the junction held 3 bases outside the gene matches. Per germline, CDR1 SEHNR and CDR2 FQNEAQ (reference sequence). There are 13 residues in the CDR3. The CDR3 DNA follows: TGTGCCAGCAGCACTACAGGGGACACTGAAGCTTTCTTT. Translation gives CASSTTGDTEAFF.

This clone turned up a few times. The chain combines TRBV4-1 with TRBJ1-5; TRBD1 agrees at 8 bases. CDR1 and CDR2 (germline): MGHRA, YSYEKL. This CDR3 spans 18 amino acids. V lost 5 bases and J lost 1; bases outside the gene matches: 13. Written as DNA, the CDR3 is TGCGCCAGCAGCTTACGAGTGGACAGGGCGGCGAGCAATCAGCCCCAGCATTTT. It specifies CASSLRVDRAASNQPQHF.

This clone was seen more than once but under ten times. This rearrangement joins TRBV7-6 to TRBJ2-7, with unresolved D. V shed 1 base and J shed 4 bases, with 11 bases lying between them. The germline CDR1 and CDR2 sequences are SGHVS and FNYEAQ. The CDR3 runs to 14 residues. CDR3 region: CASSLEAINYEQYF. For the CDR3, the DNA is TGTGCCAGCAGCTTAGAAGCCATAAATTACGAGCAGTACTTC.

This clone was observed a few times. The rearrangement joins TRBV5-6 to TRBJ1-3; 7 positions match TRBD1. Germline assignment: CDR1 SGHDT and CDR2 YYEEEE. V trimming: 2 bases; J trimming: 0 bases; junction bases outside the gene matches: 5. The CDR3 contains 16 residues. CDR3 sequence reads: CASSLEGAISGNTIYF. CDR3 DNA: TGTGCCAGCAGCTTAGAGGGGGCCATCTCTGGAAACACCATATATTTT.

This clone was counted only a few times. This sequence joins TRBV19 and TRBJ1-1; the D gene is possibly TRBD1 (5 bases). Deletions cut 3 bases from V and 0 bases from J, with 8 bases between. The CDR3 spans 14 residues. Germline CDR1 and CDR2: LNHDA and SQIVND (reference sequence). Here the CDR3 reads CASSISGMNTEAFF. Written as DNA, the CDR3 is TGTGCCAGTAGTATTTCAGGGATGAACACTGAAGCTTTCTTT.

This clone was seen only a few times. The chain joins TRBV10-3 to TRBJ2-7; 8 positions match TRBD2. The V gene's germline CDR1 is ENHRY and CDR2 SYGVKD. The CDR3 is 13 amino acids. The J segment lost 0 bases and the V segment lost 5 bases, leaving 0 bases of the junction unmatched. In DNA form, the CDR3 reads TGTGCCATCAGTAGCGGGAGCTCCTACGAGCAGTACTTC. Protein: CAISSGSSYEQYF.

This clone was counted a few times. This chain joins TRBV5-1 and TRBJ2-1; TRBD2 matches at 8 bases. The germline gives CDR1 SGHRS, CDR2 YFSETQ. The CDR3 length is 15 residues. With 4 bases clipped from V and 6 bases from J, the junction kept 9 bases outside the gene matches. DNA for the CDR3: TGCGCCAGCAGCGTCCTAGCGGGTGCTGTCAATGAGCAGTTCTTC. Its protein is CASSVLAGAVNEQFF.